This entry concerns a single T cell receptor beta chain. What it recognizes is unknown. The study ran its PCR with 60 Vbeta and 13 Jbeta primers. The method was immunoSEQ multiplex PCR; TCRdb's version includes in-frame clones alone and lacks a portion of them. The repertoire includes roughly 100,000 clones, approximately 85% of them detected once, and about 1.5% sits in the top ten. This sample was included in a study of cytomegalovirus exposure and HLA in healthy donors. Germline-derived CDR1 and CDR2 are SGHVT and SQSDAQ. CDR3 length: 18 residues. V dropped 1 base and J dropped 0 bases, with 16 bases sitting between them. Broader study findings: The study reported that TCR beta sequences accurately predicted HLA-A and HLA-B alleles in most subjects. Available immune exposure information was restricted to CMV serostatus only.

The sequencing sample was made of PBMCs. The sequence came from a man between 50 and 59 years old in good health and CMV-seronegative. The rearrangement links TRBV7-4 to TRBJ1-3; D ambiguous. CDR3 sequence reads: CASSLGSSRPFSGNTIYF. Here the CDR3 DNA reads TGTGCCAGCAGCTTAGGGAGTTCGAGGCCTTTCTCTGGAAACACCATATATTTT. Full variable domain (rest looked up from reference TRBV7-4 and TRBJ1-3): GAGVSQSPRYKVAKRGRDVALRCDSISGHVTLYWYRQTLGQGSEVLTYSQSDAQRDKSGRPSGRFSAERPERSVSTLKIQRTEQGDSAVYLCASSLGSSRPFSGNTIYFGEGSWLTVV.